The 24 T cell receptor beta chains below were found in one sample sequenced in a study of cytomegalovirus exposure and HLA in healthy donors. The PCR made use of 60 Vbeta and 13 Jbeta primers. Produced via immunoSEQ multiplex PCR; TCRdb's table is partial and in-frame only. The sample contains approximately 97,000 clones, 65% to 90% of which appear only once. Input material: PBMCs. The receptors shown here come from a woman between 65 and 79 years old in good health and CMV-seropositive.

This clone turned up a few times. J is TRBJ1-1 and V is TRBV11-3; TRBD1 matches 7 bases. The CDR3 length is 14 residues. V lost 3 bases and J lost 1; bases outside the gene matches: 2. The V gene's germline CDR1 is SGHNT and CDR2 YENEEA. DNA for the CDR3: TGTGCCAGCAGCTTTAGACAGGGGAACACTGAAGCTTTCTTT. Residues: CASSFRQGNTEAFF.

V usage is TRBV19 and J usage is TRBJ1-5; 7 bases map to TRBD1. With 6 bases clipped from V and 2 bases from J, the junction kept 16 bases outside the gene matches. The germline CDR1 and CDR2 sequences are LNHDA and SQIVND (reference sequence). CDR3 length equals 18 residues. The CDR3 DNA sequence: TGTGCCAGTAGACAGATGACAGGGTACGGAGTGGGCAATCAGCCCCAGCATTTT. This codes for CASRQMTGYGVGNQPQHF.

The chain couples TRBV29-1 to TRBJ2-7, with 7 bases lining up with TRBD2. The CDR3 is made up of 14 amino acids. J lost 4 bases, V lost 6 bases, and 12 bases had no gene match. Germline lookup yields CDR1 SQVTM and CDR2 ANQGSEA. CDR3 in DNA: TGCAGCGTGGTCTCCGGGACTATCTTATACGAGCAGTACTTC. It yields the protein CSVVSGTILYEQYF.

The chain joins TRBV5-4 to TRBJ2-1; D gene uncertain. The CDR3 extends over 14 amino acids. V dropped 1 base and J dropped 0 bases, with 5 bases sitting between them. CDR1 and CDR2 from the germline V gene are SGHNT and YYREEE (reference sequence). CDR3 residues: CASSLPGSYNEQFF. CDR3 DNA: TGTGCCAGCAGCTTGCCGGGCTCCTACAATGAGCAGTTCTTC.

The chain recombines TRBV19 with TRBJ2-7, with D maybe TRBD1 (6 bases). Germline V gives CDR1 LNHDA, CDR2 SQIVND (reference sequence). The CDR3 covers 14 residues. With 2 bases removed from V and 3 bases from J, the gap between germline ends came to 11 bases. The chain's CDR3 is CASSISGTYYEQYF. CDR3 DNA: TGTGCCAGTAGTATATCCGGGACATACTACGAGCAGTACTTC.

This clone was counted once. The CDR3 reads CASSFGGGGQPQHF. The CDR3, as DNA: TGCGCCAGCAGCTTCGGAGGGGGCGGCCAGCCCCAGCATTTT. The chain joins TRBV5-1 to TRBJ1-5, with 7 positions matching TRBD1. CDR1 is SGHRS, CDR2 YFSETQ, per germline. This CDR3 is 14 amino acids long. V was clipped by 2 bases and J by 7 bases; unmatched bases: 6.

V gene TRBV6-5 combines with J gene TRBJ1-3, with D possibly matching TRBD1 (6 bases). V lost 5 bases, J lost 4 bases, and 15 bases lay in between. Germline CDR1 reads MNHEY; CDR2 reads SVGAGI. The CDR3 length is 15 residues. The CDR3 DNA is TGTGCCAGCAGTGCTACAGGGAAAGGAGGAAACACCATATATTTT. Translation gives CASSATGKGGNTIYF.

The V and J genes are TRBV5-1 and TRBJ2-7, with 7 bases matching TRBD2. V lost 0 bases and J lost 5; bases outside the gene matches: 2. The CDR3 is 13 residues long. From germline, CDR1 is SGHRS and CDR2 YFSETQ. In DNA form, the CDR3 reads TGCGCCAGCAGCTTGGATGCGGGAGACGAGCAGTACTTC. Translation gives CASSLDAGDEQYF. Looking up the rest from reference TRBV5-1 and TRBJ2-7 gives the full variable domain: KAGVTQTPRYLIKTRGQQVTLSCSPISGHRSVSWYQQTPGQGLQFLFEYFSETQRNKGNFPGRFSGRQFSNSRSEMNVSTLELGDSALYLCASSLDAGDEQYFGPGTRLTVT.

This clone was recorded a few times. The chain employs TRBV14 and TRBJ2-4, with 8 bases that match TRBD1. The germline V gene has CDR1 SGHDN and CDR2 FVKESK. J gave up 1 base and V 3 bases, and 5 bases lay outside the gene matches. CDR3 length equals 16 residues. The CDR3 spells CASSQGYRGAKNIQYF. CDR3 in DNA: TGTGCCAGCAGCCAGGGGTACAGGGGGGCCAAAAACATTCAGTACTTC.

This rearrangement joins TRBV14 to TRBJ2-5, with a tentative D call TRBD2 (5 bases). V lost 1 base and J lost 2, with 14 bases in between. CDR1 and CDR2 (germline): SGHDN, FVKESK. This CDR3 has 16 amino acids. CDR3 coding DNA: TGTGCCAGCAGCCAAGTGCGAGGAGGAGGTCAAGAGACCCAGTACTTC. Its translation is CASSQVRGGGQETQYF.

The chain links TRBV6-5 to TRBJ2-5, with 8 bases identical to TRBD2. V lost 8 bases and J lost 5; bases outside the gene matches: 13. Per germline, CDR1 MNHEY and CDR2 SVGAGI. The CDR3 extends over 15 amino acids. As DNA, the CDR3 is TGTGCCAGCGGCCCCGGGGGGGCAGGACAGGAGACCCAGTACTTC. Translating it yields CASGPGGAGQETQYF.

This rearrangement joins TRBV18 to TRBJ2-1, with TRBD1 matching 10 bases. Germline lookup yields CDR1 KGHSH and CDR2 LQKENI. V was pared by 1 base and J by 4 bases, with 4 bases of the junction left unmatched. The CDR3 totals 16 residues. The chain's CDR3 is CASSPLPGQGYNEQFF. CDR3 bases: TGTGCCAGCTCACCACTACCGGGACAGGGGTACAATGAGCAGTTCTTC.

The chain joins TRBV29-1 to TRBJ2-7; TRBD1 agrees at 7 bases. The length of the CDR3 is 15 residues. Germline CDR1 and CDR2: SQVTM and ANQGSEA. The trim removed 3 bases at V and 3 bases at J, leaving 11 bases unmatched. CDR3 amino acids: CSVEVGQTPYYEQYF. CDR3 coding DNA: TGCAGCGTTGAGGTGGGACAGACCCCCTACTACGAGCAGTACTTC.

The chain carries TRBV2 and TRBJ1-1; 10 nucleotides align to TRBD1. CDR1 is SNHLY and CDR2 is FYNNEI in the germline V gene. The CDR3 is made up of 15 amino acids. The J segment lost 2 bases and the V segment lost 4 bases, leaving 4 bases of the junction unmatched. CDR3 nucleotide sequence: TGTGCCAGCAGTGCCCGGGACAGGGGAAACACTGAAGCTTTCTTT. Translating it yields CASSARDRGNTEAFF.

The rearrangement joins TRBV7-2 to TRBJ2-3, with TRBD1 matching 7 bases. The germline gives CDR1 SGHTA, CDR2 FQGNSA. This CDR3 is 13 amino acids long. Trimming took 5 bases from V and 3 from J; bases not matched to a gene: 2. CDR3 region: CASSRQGTDTQYF. CDR3 nucleotides: TGTGCCAGCAGCCGACAGGGTACAGATACGCAGTATTTT. Looking up the rest from reference TRBV7-2 and TRBJ2-3 gives the full variable domain: GAGVSQSPSNKVTEKGKDVELRCDPISGHTALYWYRQSLGQGLEFLIYFQGNSAPDKSGLPSDRFSAERTGGSVSTLTIQRTQQEDSAVYLCASSRQGTDTQYFGPGTRLTVL.

J is TRBJ2-3 and V is TRBV11-2; a possible D gene is TRBD2 (7 bases). Trimming took off 4 bases at V and 4 bases at J, with 21 bases between the two ends. Germline V CDR1 and CDR2: SGHAT, FQNNGV. The CDR3 has 17 residues. The CDR3 DNA reads as TGTGCCAGCAGCTCCCTTGAATGGGGGGGCACCGCAGATACGCAGTATTTT. It is translated as CASSSLEWGGTADTQYF.

Note on this clone: At one of its ends the junction is not consistent with the germline gene, which may arise from a read error. The chain joins TRBV5-4 to TRBJ2-1, with TRBD2 identical over 16 bases. The CDR3 is 19 amino acids. The V gene's germline CDR1 is SGHNT and CDR2 YYREEE (reference sequence). The CDR3 coding sequence is TGTGCCAGCAGCCAGCGTCCGGGACTAGCGGGAGGGTCCTACAATGAGCGGTTCTTC. Protein product: CASSQRPGLAGGSYNERFF.

This chain joins TRBV4-3 and TRBJ2-1, with TRBD2 matching over 13 bases. Germline V CDR1 and CDR2: LGHNA, YSLEER. V shed 4 bases and J 5 bases; nucleotides not matched to a gene: 8. The CDR3 loop spans 17 amino acids. CDR3 sequence (DNA): TGCGCCAGCAGCCGAGGGACTAGCGGGAAATATCACAATGAGCAGTTCTTC. It is translated as CASSRGTSGKYHNEQFF.

This clone was observed once. The chain couples TRBV11-2 to TRBJ1-1; D is undetermined. This CDR3 contains 13 residues. Trimming took off 3 bases at V and 1 base at J, with 6 bases between the two ends. Germline V gene data show CDR1 as SGHAT and CDR2 as FQNNGV. CDR3 sequence (DNA): TGTGCCAGCAGCTTGAGGGAGAACACTGAAGCTTTCTTT. This sequence encodes CASSLRENTEAFF.

The rearrangement uses TRBV27 and TRBJ1-1, with D possibly matching TRBD1 (5 bases). The length of the CDR3 is 17 residues. The V gene's germline CDR1 is MNHEY and CDR2 SMNVEV (reference sequence). The V end was cut by 6 bases, the J end by 5 bases, with 25 bases between. In DNA, the CDR3 is TGTGCCAGCAGCCCATCGGGAGGGGCCATACTAGGGACTGAAGCTTTCTTT. As protein: CASSPSGGAILGTEAFF.

J is TRBJ1-4 and V is TRBV10-3; D may be TRBD1 (5 bases). Trimming cost V 0 bases and J 8 bases, with 13 bases left between them. Germline V gene sequence: CDR1 ENHRY, CDR2 SYGVKD. The CDR3 spans 15 residues. CDR3 DNA: TGTGCCATCAGTGAGTCGCTTCAGGGCGGCGAAAAACTGTTTTTT. Encoded protein: CAISESLQGGEKLFF.

Only a few counts were recorded for this clone. CDR3 DNA sequence: TGTGCCAGCAGCCTCGGGACTAAACTCTACGAGCAGTACTTC. Protein product: CASSLGTKLYEQYF. The gene calls are TRBV28 and TRBJ2-7; 7 bases line up with TRBD2. Germline V gene data show CDR1 as MDHEN and CDR2 as SYDVKM. V dropped 6 bases and J dropped 3; count of bases not matched to a gene: 8. The CDR3 spans 14 residues.

The V call is TRBV7-2, the J call TRBJ2-2; D uncertain. V lost 3 bases and J lost 1, with 3 bases in between. The CDR3 is 13 amino acids. Germline V gives CDR1 SGHTA, CDR2 FQGNSA. The CDR3 loop reads CASSFLNTGELFF. The CDR3 bases are TGTGCCAGCAGCTTTCTGAACACCGGGGAGCTGTTTTTT.

The V gene is TRBV19, the J gene TRBJ2-1; unclear D gene. V was pared by 8 bases and J by 6 bases, with 17 bases between. There are 14 residues in the CDR3. Germline V CDR1 and CDR2: LNHDA, SQIVND (reference sequence). The CDR3 loop reads CASGFKRSGNEQFF. DNA for the CDR3: TGTGCCAGTGGATTTAAGCGTTCGGGCAATGAGCAGTTCTTC.